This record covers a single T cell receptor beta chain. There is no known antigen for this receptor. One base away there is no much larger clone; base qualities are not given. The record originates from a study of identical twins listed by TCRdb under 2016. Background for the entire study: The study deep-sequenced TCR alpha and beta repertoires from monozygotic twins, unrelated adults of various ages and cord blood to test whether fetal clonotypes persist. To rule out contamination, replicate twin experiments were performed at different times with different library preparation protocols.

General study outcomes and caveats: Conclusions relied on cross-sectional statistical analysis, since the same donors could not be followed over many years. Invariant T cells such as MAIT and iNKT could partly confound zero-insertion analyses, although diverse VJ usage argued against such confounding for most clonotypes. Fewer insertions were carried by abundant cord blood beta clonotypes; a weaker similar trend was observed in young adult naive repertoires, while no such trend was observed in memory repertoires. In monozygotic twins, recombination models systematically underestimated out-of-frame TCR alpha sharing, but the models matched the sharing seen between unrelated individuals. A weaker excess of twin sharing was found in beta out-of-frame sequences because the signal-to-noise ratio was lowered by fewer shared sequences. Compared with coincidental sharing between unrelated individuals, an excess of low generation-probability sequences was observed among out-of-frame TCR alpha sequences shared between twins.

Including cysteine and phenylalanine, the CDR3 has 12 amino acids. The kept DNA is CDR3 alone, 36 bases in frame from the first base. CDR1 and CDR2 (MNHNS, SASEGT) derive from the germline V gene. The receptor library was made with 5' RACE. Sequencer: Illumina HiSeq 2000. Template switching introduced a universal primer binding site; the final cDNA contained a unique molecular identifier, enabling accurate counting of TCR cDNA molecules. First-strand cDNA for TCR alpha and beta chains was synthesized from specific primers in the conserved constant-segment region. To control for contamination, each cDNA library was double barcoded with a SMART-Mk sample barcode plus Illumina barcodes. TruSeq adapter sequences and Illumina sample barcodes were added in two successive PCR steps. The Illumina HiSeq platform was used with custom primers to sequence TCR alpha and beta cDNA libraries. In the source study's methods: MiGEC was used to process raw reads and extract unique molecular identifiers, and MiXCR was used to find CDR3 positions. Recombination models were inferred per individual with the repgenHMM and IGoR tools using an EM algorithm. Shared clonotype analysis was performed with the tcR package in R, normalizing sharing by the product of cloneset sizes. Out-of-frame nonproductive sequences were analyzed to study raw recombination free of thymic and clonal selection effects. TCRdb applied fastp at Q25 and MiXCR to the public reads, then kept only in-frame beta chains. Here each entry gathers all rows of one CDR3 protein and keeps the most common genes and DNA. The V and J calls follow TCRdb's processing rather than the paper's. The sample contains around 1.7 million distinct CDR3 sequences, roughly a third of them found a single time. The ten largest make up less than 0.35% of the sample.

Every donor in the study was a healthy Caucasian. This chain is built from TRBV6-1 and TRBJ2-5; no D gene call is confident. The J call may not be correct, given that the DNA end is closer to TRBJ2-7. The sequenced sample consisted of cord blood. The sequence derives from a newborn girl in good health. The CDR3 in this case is CASSESPHEQYF. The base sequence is TGTGCCAGCAGTGAAAGTCCCCACGAGCAGTACTTC.